The rows below give T cell receptor beta chains drawn from one sample of a study of blood T cells in healthy people across ages. TCRdb re-derived calls from the 5' RACE reads in MiXCR, one entry per CDR3 protein. There are nearly 800,000 distinct CDR3 sequences in the sample; around three fifths occur only once, and more than 25% lies in the top ten. Sequences were obtained from blood. All receptors come from a man aged 40-50 years in good health. Both conserved end residues are part of each CDR3. A D gene is named only where the DNA matches it firmly. Only some rows state a clone size, as once, few, many or a class for expanded clones.

>-|-|TRBV20-1|TRBJ1-1
CSARDQGFNTEAFF
TGCAGTGCTAGAGACCAGGGGTTTAACACTGAAGCTTTCTTT
>-|TRBD2|TRBV7-2|TRBJ2-1
CASSPAGTSGDNEQFF
TGTGCCAGCAGCCCCGCCGGGACTAGCGGCGACAATGAGCAGTTCTTC
>-|TRBD1|TRBV11-1|TRBJ1-2
CASSSRTGTGIYGHTF
TGTGCCAGCAGCTCACGTACCGGGACAGGCATCTATGGCCACACCTTC
>-|TRBD1|TRBV6-5|TRBJ1-1
CASSYTDRVEGTEAFF
TGTGCCAGCAGTTACACGGACAGGGTCGAAGGCACTGAAGCTTTCTTT
>few|TRBD1|TRBV11-2|TRBJ2-7
CASKTGASSYEQYF
TGTGCCAGCAAGACAGGGGCCAGCTCCTACGAGCAGTACTTC
>-|TRBD1|TRBV29-1|TRBJ2-5
CSVTTGADEQYF
TGCAGCGTCACCACAGGGGCGGATGAGCAGTACTTC
>few|TRBD1|TRBV6-6|TRBJ1-2
CASSTDRGHGYTF
TGTGCCAGCAGTACAGACAGGGGGCATGGCTACACCTTC
>-|TRBD2|TRBV20-1|TRBJ2-7
CSARTSGTLEAQYF
TGCAGTGCTAGGACTAGCGGAACCCTAGAGGCCCAGTACTTC
>-|TRBD1|TRBV30|TRBJ1-5
CAFSTKTGASVQPQHF
TGTGCCTTTTCAACTAAGACAGGGGCAAGCGTTCAGCCCCAGCATTTT
>-|-|TRBV18|TRBJ1-1
CASSPYTGNTEAFF
TGTGCCAGCTCACCATATACAGGGAACACTGAAGCTTTCTTT
>-|-|TRBV18|TRBJ1-2
CASSPLPGEHDGYTF
TGTGCCAGCTCACCACTCCCAGGGGAGCACGATGGCTACACCTTC
>-|TRBD1|TRBV5-1|TRBJ2-7
CASSLAGTGGFGEQYF
TGCGCCAGCAGCTTGGCCGGGACAGGGGGCTTCGGCGAGCAGTACTTC
>-|-|TRBV5-1|TRBJ2-7
CASSRTGPDSYEQYF
TGCGCCAGCAGCCGGACCGGGCCAGACAGCTACGAGCAGTACTTC
>many|-|TRBV7-9|TRBJ2-3
CASSPSGLVTDTQYF
TGTGCCAGCAGTCCAAGCGGGTTGGTCACAGATACGCAGTATTTT
>-|TRBD2|TRBV6-2/TRBV6-3|TRBJ2-1
CASSYTIGTMNEQFF
TGTGCCAGCAGTTACACGATCGGGACTATGAATGAGCAGTTCTTC
>-|-|TRBV28|TRBJ2-7
CASSLDSETTRQYF
TGTGCCAGCAGTTTAGATTCAGAAACTACGAGGCAGTACTTC
>-|-|TRBV28|TRBJ2-1
CASSPGPTPAQEQFF
TGTGCCAGCAGCCCAGGACCTACCCCGGCGCAGGAGCAGTTCTTC
>-|-|TRBV25-1|TRBJ1-2
CASSANTGNYGYTF
TGTGCCAGCAGCGCAAACACAGGGAACTATGGCTACACCTTC
>-|TRBD2|TRBV10-3|TRBJ2-2
CATENGLAVNTGELFF
TGTGCCACCGAAAACGGACTAGCGGTGAACACCGGGGAGCTGTTTTTT
>-|-|TRBV27|TRBJ2-3
CASNEGNTDTQYF
TGTGCCAGCAATGAGGGAAACACAGATACGCAGTATTTT
>once|-|TRBV28|TRBJ1-6
CASRRGRLVNSPLHF
TGTGCCAGCAGGAGAGGCAGACTGGTAAATTCACCCCTCCACTTT
>once|TRBD1|TRBV7-9|TRBJ1-2
CASSLFGTDYGYTF
TGTGCCAGCAGCTTATTTGGGACAGACTATGGCTACACCTTC
>-|-|TRBV15|TRBJ1-2
CATSIGNRGYTF
TGTGCCACCAGCATCGGAAACAGGGGCTACACCTTC
>-|-|TRBV11-3|TRBJ2-1
CASSLDSGTENEQFF
TGTGCCAGCAGCTTAGATAGCGGGACAGAGAATGAGCAGTTCTTC
>many|-|TRBV5-1|TRBJ1-2
CASSSRGVGYVYGYTF
TGCGCCAGCAGCTCGCGTGGAGTGGGTTATGTTTATGGCTACACCTTC
>-|-|TRBV6-2/TRBV6-3|TRBJ2-7
CASSAMDLVSAYEQYF
TGTGCCAGCAGTGCAATGGATCTCGTGTCGGCCTACGAGCAGTACTTC
>-|-|TRBV29-1|TRBJ2-7
CSVEQGLSSYNEQYF
TGCAGCGTTGAACAGGGGTTGAGCTCCTACAATGAGCAGTACTTC
>-|TRBD2|TRBV15|TRBJ2-1
CATSREGGTSVYNEQFF
TGTGCCACCAGCAGAGAGGGCGGGACTAGCGTCTACAATGAGCAGTTCTTC
>few|-|TRBV12-3/TRBV12-4|TRBJ1-2
CASRIANYGYTF
TGTGCCAGCAGGATAGCTAACTATGGCTACACCTTC
>few|-|TRBV7-3|TRBJ2-5
CASSFWQGWKGQYF
TGTGCCAGCAGCTTTTGGCAGGGTTGGAAGGGGCAGTACTTC
>-|-|TRBV11-3|TRBJ2-7
CASSSPGDTDEQYF
TGTGCCAGCAGCTCGCCGGGAGATACAGACGAGCAGTACTTC
>-|-|TRBV28|TRBJ2-1
CASSLSGGQRFEQFF
TGTGCCAGCAGTTTATCGGGGGGCCAGAGGTTTGAGCAGTTCTTC
>-|-|TRBV13|TRBJ2-7
CASSLGPRAYEQYF
TGTGCCAGCAGCTTAGGTCCTAGAGCCTACGAGCAGTACTTC
>once|-|TRBV5-6|TRBJ2-5
CASSLPASQGTQYF
TGTGCCAGCAGCTTGCCGGCAAGCCAGGGGACCCAGTACTTC
>-|-|TRBV6-1|TRBJ1-2
CASSRRGENYGYTF
TGTGCCAGCAGCCGCAGGGGAGAGAACTATGGCTACACCTTC
>once|-|TRBV7-9|TRBJ1-5
CASTRGLNQPQHF
TGTGCCAGCACGAGGGGCCTCAATCAGCCCCAGCATTTT
>-|-|TRBV20-1|TRBJ1-1
CSTPLAFSKNTEAFF
TGCAGTACACCGCTAGCGTTTAGCAAGAACACTGAAGCTTTCTTT
>-|TRBD1|TRBV7-2|TRBJ1-5
CASSLTPTGDSNQPQHF
TGTGCCAGCAGCTTAACACCTACAGGGGATAGCAATCAGCCCCAGCATTTT